The 17 T cell receptor beta chains in this list originate from one sample, sequenced in a study of blood T cell repertoires in COVID-19. The protocol was immunoSEQ multiplex PCR, while the TCRdb copy is restricted to in-frame clones and leaves out a portion. The sample consists of around 250,000 clones, about nine tenths of them appearing once. Sample: PBMCs or T cells enriched from blood (not recorded which). Every receptor here comes from a human donor in a cohort exposed to, infected with or recovered from COVID-19 (not recorded which). The donor label of this sample is uncertain.

V usage is TRBV19 and J usage is TRBJ2-7; TRBD1 agrees at 8 bases. The V gene's germline CDR1 is LNHDA and CDR2 SQIVND (reference sequence). The CDR3 is 14 residues long. The V gene end was trimmed by 5 bases and the J gene end by 7 bases; junction bases not matched to a gene: 10. Here the CDR3 reads CASSPGQGFVEQYF. The DNA for the CDR3 is TGTGCCAGTAGTCCTGGACAGGGTTTCGTGGAGCAGTACTTC.

This sequence joins TRBV23-1 and TRBJ2-3, with a possible D match to TRBD1 (5 bases). TRBV23-1 has ORF status, its function being uncertain. V lost 1 base to trimming and J lost 0 bases, with 14 bases between them. The CDR3 is 17 amino acids. CDR3 nucleotides: TGCGCCAGCAGTCAATTGAGGACACCCCAAAGCACAGATACGCAGTATTTT. Amino acid sequence: CASSQLRTPQSTDTQYF.

The V call is TRBV29-1, the J call TRBJ2-1; TRBD2 aligns across 13 bases. This CDR3 spans 14 amino acids. J gave up 5 bases and V 8 bases, and 6 bases lay outside the gene matches. Per germline, CDR1 SQVTM and CDR2 ANQGSEA. CDR3 nucleotides: TGCAGCATTCGACTAGCGGGGGGCGACAATGAGCAGTTCTTC. Translated, it gives CSIRLAGGDNEQFF.

V gene TRBV5-5 combines with J gene TRBJ1-1, with TRBD1 as a possible D gene (5 bases). The V end was cut by 0 bases, the J end by 4 bases, with 7 bases between. Germline V CDR1 and CDR2: SGHKS, YYEKEE (reference sequence). The length of the CDR3 is 13 residues. This CDR3 is CASSLDGGTEAFF. CDR3 nucleotides: TGTGCCAGCAGCTTGGACGGGGGCACTGAAGCTTTCTTT.

Note on this clone: An end of the junction does not agree with germline; a read error may underlie this. The genes are TRBV19 and TRBJ1-5; no clear D gene. This CDR3 is 15 amino acids long. Germline V gives CDR1 LNHDA, CDR2 SQIVND (reference sequence). The CDR3 DNA reads TGTGCCAGTAGTTTAGAGGGCATCGACAATCAGCCCCAGCATTTT. As protein: CASSLEGIDNQPQHF. The full variable domain, its missing parts supplied by reference TRBV19 and TRBJ1-5, is DGGITQSPKYLFRKEGQNVTLSCEQNLNHDAMYWYRQDPGQGLRLIYYSQIVNDFQKGDIAEGYSVSREKKESFPLTVTSAQKNPTAFYLCASSLEGIDNQPQHFGDGTRLSIL.

V is TRBV19 and J is TRBJ1-1; tentative D call: TRBD1 (6 bases). The V and J ends lost 6 bases and 4 bases respectively, with 12 bases between them. The CDR3 loop spans 13 amino acids. In germline, CDR1 is LNHDA, CDR2 SQIVND (reference sequence). In nucleotides, the CDR3 is TGTGCCAGTAGGCGACAGGTATCCACTGAAGCTTTCTTT. Translation: CASRRQVSTEAFF.

The chain couples TRBV29-1 to TRBJ1-4, with TRBD1 as a possible D gene (5 bases). Per germline, CDR1 SQVTM and CDR2 ANQGSEA. The CDR3 is made up of 14 amino acids. The germline V and J ends were trimmed by 7 bases and 5 bases, with 17 bases remaining between them. The CDR3 here is CSAATGGRNEKLFF. CDR3 in DNA: TGCAGCGCCGCAACGGGGGGGAGGAATGAAAAACTGTTTTTT.

The chain combines TRBV7-2 with TRBJ2-5; 7 bases agree with TRBD2. Germline CDR1 and CDR2: SGHTA and FQGNSA. This CDR3 is built from 14 residues. V trimming: 2 bases; J trimming: 4 bases; junction bases outside the gene matches: 4. The CDR3, as DNA: TGTGCCAGCAGCTTACAGCGGGGCCCAGAGACCCAGTACTTC. It encodes CASSLQRGPETQYF. The variable domain in full, completed from reference TRBV7-2 and TRBJ2-5, reads GAGVSQSPSNKVTEKGKDVELRCDPISGHTALYWYRQSLGQGLEFLIYFQGNSAPDKSGLPSDRFSAERTGGSVSTLTIQRTQQEDSAVYLCASSLQRGPETQYFGPGTRLLVL.

Worth noting for this clone: A junction end diverges from the germline sequence, so it may reflect a read error. The chain is built from TRBV10-3 and TRBJ1-5; 7 nucleotides line up with TRBD1. The CDR3 loop spans 15 amino acids. Germline V gene lookup returns CDR1 ENHRY and CDR2 SYGVKD. The CDR3: CAVSGNRGPDQPQHF. CDR3 in DNA: TGTGCCGTCAGTGGGAACAGGGGCCCCGATCAGCCCCAGCATTTT.

The chain couples TRBV18 to TRBJ2-5; tentative D call: TRBD1 (6 bases). Germline V gives CDR1 KGHSH, CDR2 LQKENI. The CDR3 contains 13 residues. Trimming removed 6 bases from V and 0 bases from J, with 8 bases in between. CDR3 DNA: TGTGCCAGCTCGTACAGGGACCAAGAGACCCAGTACTTC. This translates into CASSYRDQETQYF.

The rearrangement links TRBV4-3 to TRBJ1-2; tentative D call: TRBD1 (5 bases). The CDR3 has 15 amino acids. The germline gives CDR1 LGHNA, CDR2 YSLEER. The V and J ends lost 0 bases and 8 bases respectively, with 16 bases between them. In nucleotides, the CDR3 is TGCGCCAGCAGCCAAGATATAACAGGCCAGATGGGCTACACCTTC. The encoded protein is CASSQDITGQMGYTF.

The CDR3 DNA sequence: TGTGCCAGCAGTCCGGTACATGGAGCCTACTACAATGAGCAGTTCTTC. This encodes CASSPVHGAYYNEQFF. V usage is TRBV11-2 and J usage is TRBJ2-1, with no clear D. This CDR3 contains 16 residues. V was pared by 6 bases and J by 3 bases, with 18 bases between. The germline V gene encodes CDR1 SGHAT and CDR2 FQNNGV.

V is TRBV19 and J is TRBJ1-1; no reliable D call. The CDR3 sequence is 11 residues long. Germline V lookup: CDR1 LNHDA, CDR2 SQIVND (reference sequence). The V gene lost 11 bases and the J gene lost 0 bases, with 7 bases spanning the gap. The chain's CDR3 is CASGMNTEAFF. For the CDR3, the DNA is TGTGCCTCCGGGATGAACACTGAAGCTTTCTTT.

This chain links TRBV20-1 with TRBJ2-3; 7 bases are shared with TRBD2. The junction had 5 bases not matched to a gene; V was cut back by 3 bases and J by 5 bases. The CDR3 has 13 amino acids. Germline V lookup: CDR1 DFQATT, CDR2 SNEGSKA (reference sequence). CDR3 coding DNA: TGCAGTGCTAGTGAGGCGGGAGAAGATACGCAGTATTTT. Translating gives CSASEAGEDTQYF.

The V and J genes are TRBV5-6 and TRBJ1-4; tentatively, D is TRBD1 (5 bases). The CDR3 runs 15 residues. Trimming took 3 bases from V and 7 from J, leaving 16 bases between them. Germline CDR1 reads SGHDT; CDR2 reads YYEEEE. The CDR3 coding sequence is TGTGCCAGCAGCTGGGGGGTGATAGTCGGTGAAAAACTGTTTTTT. Its translation is CASSWGVIVGEKLFF.

This clone was seen a single time. J is TRBJ2-7 and V is TRBV5-1; D may be TRBD2 (5 bases). The V and J ends lost 3 bases and 4 bases respectively, with 11 bases between them. The germline V gene has CDR1 SGHRS and CDR2 YFSETQ. This CDR3 contains 13 residues. The DNA for the CDR3 is TGCGCCAGCAGCTCACACGGACTTTACGAGCAGTACTTC. This sequence encodes CASSSHGLYEQYF. Using reference TRBV5-1 and TRBJ2-7 for the parts outside the CDR3, the full variable domain is KAGVTQTPRYLIKTRGQQVTLSCSPISGHRSVSWYQQTPGQGLQFLFEYFSETQRNKGNFPGRFSGRQFSNSRSEMNVSTLELGDSALYLCASSSHGLYEQYFGPGTRLTVT.

The chain joins TRBV5-1 to TRBJ2-4, with D uncertain. Per germline, CDR1 SGHRS and CDR2 YFSETQ. Trimming took off 0 bases at V and 6 bases at J, with 7 bases between the two ends. CDR3 size: 13 residues. Written as DNA, the CDR3 is TGCGCCAGCAGCTTGGTGGGCTTAAACATTCAGTACTTC. Protein sequence: CASSLVGLNIQYF.